The rows below give T cell receptor beta chains drawn from one sample of a study of naive and memory T cell subsets. TCRdb fed the UMI-ligation and nested PCR reads into MiXCR, producing one record per CDR3 protein. This table holds around 110,000 distinct CDR3 sequences, 36% found once. The sample comprised central memory CD4+ T cells from blood. Receptors were obtained from a human donor in good health. Each CDR3 is given with its conserved first and last residue. The D gene is left open where the match is weak. For some rows the clone size is stated as once, few or many, or as a class when expanded; others skip it.

j_gene | d_gene | v_gene | abundance | CDR3aa | CDR3nt
TRBJ2-3 | TRBD2 | TRBV7-2 | . | CASSLAASGVTDTQYF | TGTGCCAGCAGCTTAGCGGCTAGCGGAGTCACAGATACGCAGTATTTT
TRBJ1-1 | . | TRBV20-1 | few | CSARWGGPTEAFF | TGCAGTGCCCGGTGGGGGGGGCCAACTGAAGCTTTCTTT
TRBJ2-1 | . | TRBV28 | . | CASSLPLGSGEQFF | TGTGCCAGCAGTTTACCTCTAGGTTCGGGTGAGCAGTTCTTC
TRBJ2-7 | . | TRBV28 | few | CATLSTVSYEQYF | TGTGCCACCCTTTCGACGGTCTCCTACGAGCAGTACTTC
TRBJ2-5 | . | TRBV28 | . | CASRRQVQETQYF | TGTGCCAGCAGGCGACAGGTACAAGAGACCCAGTACTTC
TRBJ1-1 | . | TRBV7-9 | few | CASSLANQAFF | TGTGCCAGCAGCTTGGCAAACCAAGCTTTCTTT
TRBJ2-3 | TRBD2 | TRBV5-1 | few | CASSTLGTSSDTQYF | TGCGCCAGCAGTACTCTTGGGACTAGCTCAGATACGCAGTATTTT
TRBJ1-5 | TRBD1 | TRBV29-1 | . | CSVLTGGVNQPQHF | TGCAGCGTGTTGACAGGGGGCGTCAATCAGCCCCAGCATTTT
TRBJ2-1 | . | TRBV7-3 | few | CASSLTGDLGGEQFF | TGTGCCAGCAGCTTAACGGGAGACTTGGGGGGTGAGCAGTTCTTC
TRBJ2-1 | . | TRBV29-1 | many | CSAAGPQGEQFF | TGCAGCGCCGCCGGACCCCAGGGCGAGCAGTTCTTC
TRBJ2-1 | . | TRBV11-2 | . | CASSFYNVYEQFF | TGTGCCAGCAGCTTTTACAACGTGTATGAGCAGTTCTTC
TRBJ2-7 | TRBD1 | TRBV27 | . | CASSQQPGQGIYEQYF | TGTGCCAGCAGTCAACAGCCTGGACAGGGGATCTACGAGCAGTACTTC
TRBJ2-3 | . | TRBV7-2 | few | CASSLGGADTQYF | TGTGCCAGCAGCTTAGGAGGGGCAGATACGCAGTATTTT
TRBJ2-3 | TRBD1 | TRBV6-1 | . | CASSVRDRDSTRNTQYF | TGTGCCAGCAGTGTTCGGGACCGGGACAGCACACGGAATACGCAGTATTTT
TRBJ2-7 | TRBD2 | TRBV28 | few | CASSLIFPASGSGPSYEQYF | TGTGCTAGCAGTTTAATATTCCCGGCTAGCGGGAGTGGTCCCTCCTACGAGCAGTACTTC
TRBJ1-1 | . | TRBV13 | few | CASSFPPSRQAATEAFF | TGTGCCAGCAGCTTCCCTCCCTCGCGGCAGGCGGCAACTGAAGCTTTCTTT
TRBJ2-5 | . | TRBV5-1 | few | CASRGQAVLFQETQYF | TGCGCCAGCAGGGGGCAGGCAGTGCTGTTCCAAGAGACCCAGTACTTC
TRBJ2-1 | TRBD2 | TRBV5-6 | . | CASSLGGWTSGSEQFF | TGTGCCAGCAGCTTGGGAGGGTGGACTAGCGGGAGCGAGCAGTTCTTC
TRBJ1-5 | . | TRBV19 | . | CASSGAAGASNQPQHF | TGTGCCTCCTCCGGGGCGGCGGGAGCTAGCAATCAGCCCCAGCATTTT
TRBJ2-5 | TRBD2 | TRBV9 | few | CASSVGGSGGGETQYF | TGTGCCAGCAGCGTAGGTGGAAGCGGGGGGGGAGAGACCCAGTACTTC
TRBJ1-1 | TRBD1 | TRBV12-3/TRBV12-4 | . | CASNSGQGAFF | TGTGCCAGCAATTCCGGACAGGGAGCTTTCTTT
TRBJ1-1 | . | TRBV5-1 | . | CASSPTLGLVTEAFF | TGCGCCAGCAGCCCAACCTTGGGCTTGGTCACTGAAGCTTTCTTT
TRBJ1-3 | . | TRBV4-1 | . | CASSKTQDAGNTIYF | TGCGCCAGCAGCAAAACGCAGGACGCTGGAAACACCATATATTTT
TRBJ2-3 | TRBD2 | TRBV20-1 | . | CSARDSQRESPRTQYF | TGCAGTGCTAGAGATTCTCAGCGGGAGTCTCCGCGGACGCAGTATTTT
TRBJ2-1 | TRBD2 | TRBV7-9 | . | CASILSGGPFNEQFF | TGTGCCAGCATTCTATCGGGAGGGCCATTCAATGAGCAGTTCTTC
TRBJ2-3 | . | TRBV20-1 | . | CSAPAVTDTQYF | TGCAGTGCTCCCGCGGTCACAGATACGCAGTATTTT
TRBJ2-2 | TRBD2 | TRBV18 | once | CASSPQLSGRSGTGELFF | TGTGCCAGCTCACCGCAACTAAGCGGGAGGAGTGGCACCGGGGAGCTGTTTTTT
TRBJ2-6 | TRBD1 | TRBV6-2/TRBV6-3 | many | CASREGQLSGANVLTF | TGTGCCAGCAGAGAGGGACAGCTCTCTGGGGCCAACGTCCTGACTTTC
TRBJ2-1 | . | TRBV6-6 | few | CASSGGGGPSYNEQFF | TGTGCCAGCAGTGGGGGCGGGGGTCCCTCCTACAATGAGCAGTTCTTC
TRBJ1-5 | TRBD1 | TRBV14 | . | CASSQGQGPNQPQHF | TGTGCCAGCAGCCAAGGACAGGGACCGAATCAGCCCCAGCATTTT
TRBJ2-1 | . | TRBV3-1 | . | CASSPPRQSSYNEQFF | TGTGCCAGCAGCCCCCCACGACAGAGCTCCTACAATGAGCAGTTCTTC
TRBJ1-2 | . | TRBV5-6 | . | CASSLDRNYGYTF | TGTGCCAGCAGCTTGGACAGGAACTATGGCTACACCTTC
TRBJ2-7 | . | TRBV7-2 | many | CASSLSGEPILF | TGTGCCAGCAGCTTATCGGGAGAGCCAATCCTTTTC
TRBJ1-2 | . | TRBV20-1 | few | CSAREGIYGYTF | TGCAGTGCTAGAGAGGGGATCTATGGCTACACCTTC
TRBJ2-1 | . | TRBV5-1 | few | CASSLDASGNGEQFF | TGCGCCAGCAGCTTGGACGCGAGCGGCAACGGTGAGCAGTTCTTC
TRBJ2-3 | . | TRBV30 | . | CAWSFRGLIITDTQYF | TGTGCCTGGAGTTTTAGGGGACTTATTATCACAGATACGCAGTATTTT
TRBJ2-1 | TRBD2 | TRBV5-6 | . | CASSLPGLANNEQFF | TGTGCCAGCAGCTTGCCGGGACTAGCGAACAATGAGCAGTTCTTC
TRBJ2-3 | . | TRBV10-3 | . | CAISESGGVDTQYF | TGTGCCATCAGTGAGTCAGGAGGGGTAGATACGCAGTATTTT
TRBJ2-5 | . | TRBV5-5 | . | CASSLEVGARETQYF | TGTGCCAGCAGCTTGGAAGTGGGGGCGCGGGAGACCCAGTACTTC
TRBJ1-1 | . | TRBV4-1 | . | CASSQDTGRVAEAFF | TGCGCCAGCAGCCAAGATACAGGGAGGGTCGCTGAAGCTTTCTTT